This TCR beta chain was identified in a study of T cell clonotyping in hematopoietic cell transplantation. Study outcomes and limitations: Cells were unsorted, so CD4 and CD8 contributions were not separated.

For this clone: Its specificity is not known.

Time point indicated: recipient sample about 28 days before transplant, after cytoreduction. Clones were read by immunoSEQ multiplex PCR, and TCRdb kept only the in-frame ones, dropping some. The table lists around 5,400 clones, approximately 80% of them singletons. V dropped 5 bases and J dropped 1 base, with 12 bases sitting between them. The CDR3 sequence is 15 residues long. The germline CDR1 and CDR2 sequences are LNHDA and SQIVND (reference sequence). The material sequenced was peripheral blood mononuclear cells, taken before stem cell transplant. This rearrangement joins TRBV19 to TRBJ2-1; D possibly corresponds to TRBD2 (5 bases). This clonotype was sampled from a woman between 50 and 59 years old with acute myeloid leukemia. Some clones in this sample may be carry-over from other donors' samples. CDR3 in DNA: TGTGCCAGTAGTCCCGGGGTCCCATCCTACAATGAGCAGTTCTTC. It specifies CASSPGVPSYNEQFF.